One and the same sample provided the 16 T cell receptor beta chains below, sequenced in a study of cytomegalovirus exposure and HLA in healthy donors. PCR used 60 Vbeta primers and 13 Jbeta primers. Clones were read by immunoSEQ multiplex PCR, and TCRdb kept only the in-frame ones, dropping some. The sample yields some 150,000 clones, approximately 79% seen once. Sequencing was performed on PBMCs. The receptor source for this set is a man aged 18 to 35 in good health and CMV-seropositive.

The chain employs TRBV19 and TRBJ2-2; D not resolved. The CDR3 runs 16 residues. Trimming removed 0 bases from V and 1 base from J, with 9 bases in between. Germline assignment: CDR1 LNHDA and CDR2 SQIVND (reference sequence). CDR3 DNA: TGTGCCAGTAGTATAGATCCCCGACAGAACACCGGGGAGCTGTTTTTT. Translating it yields CASSIDPRQNTGELFF.

CDR3 residues: CASSPGVSYEQYF. CDR3 bases: TGTGCCAGCAGTCCCGGTGTATCCTACGAGCAGTACTTC. The chain uses TRBV27 and TRBJ2-7; D is unclear. The CDR3 totals 13 residues. Germline values: CDR1 MNHEY, CDR2 SMNVEV (reference sequence). V lost 5 bases and J 1 base, leaving 9 bases between the germline ends.

V gene TRBV29-1 combines with J gene TRBJ2-2, with D possibly being TRBD1 (6 bases). The CDR3 spans 12 residues. CDR1 is SQVTM and CDR2 is ANQGSEA in the germline V gene. Trimming left V 4 bases short and J 6 bases short, with 9 bases between. This CDR3 is CSVAQGSGELFF. The CDR3 DNA reads as TGCAGCGTTGCACAGGGTTCCGGGGAGCTGTTTTTT.

This chain joins TRBV2 and TRBJ2-1, with D possibly matching TRBD2 (6 bases). V was cut by 8 bases and J by 6 bases, with 14 bases left in between. CDR3 size: 13 residues. Germline assignment: CDR1 SNHLY and CDR2 FYNNEI. DNA of the CDR3: TGTGCCAGCGAGTCGGGAGCGGTCAATGAGCAGTTCTTC. It yields the protein CASESGAVNEQFF.

The chain uses TRBV2 and TRBJ2-5; possible D gene TRBD2, 5 bases. Per the germline V gene, CDR1 is SNHLY and CDR2 is FYNNEI. CDR3 length: 11 amino acids. The V gene lost 8 bases and the J gene lost 4 bases, with 8 bases spanning the gap. CDR3 sequence (DNA): TGTGCCAGCGGGAGCGGAGAGACCCAGTACTTC. Encoded protein: CASGSGETQYF.

CDR3 loop: CASSTAGVGTEAFF. The CDR3, as DNA: TGTGCCAGTAGTACGGCAGGGGTGGGCACTGAAGCTTTCTTT. The genes are TRBV19 and TRBJ1-1, with D tentatively TRBD1 (6 bases). The V and J ends lost 4 bases and 4 bases respectively, with 13 bases between them. The CDR3 length is 14 residues. Germline V CDR1 and CDR2: LNHDA, SQIVND (reference sequence).

This clone has a handful of counts. The chain is built from TRBV27 and TRBJ2-7; 8 positions agree with TRBD1. The CDR3 runs to 14 residues. Per germline, CDR1 MNHEY and CDR2 SMNVEV (reference sequence). The V gene end was trimmed by 5 bases and the J gene end by 6 bases; junction bases not matched to a gene: 9. The DNA of the CDR3 is TGTGCCAGCAGTGACCGGGACAGGTCGTTCGAGCAGTACTTC. Protein product: CASSDRDRSFEQYF.

This rearrangement joins TRBV18 to TRBJ1-1, with D possibly being TRBD1 (6 bases). The length of the CDR3 is 14 residues. Per germline, CDR1 KGHSH and CDR2 LQKENI. Trimming cost V 2 bases and J 8 bases, with 15 bases left between them. CDR3 sequence reads: CASSPAILGTEAFF. Written as DNA, the CDR3 is TGTGCCAGCTCACCAGCTATATTAGGGACAGAAGCTTTCTTT. The whole variable domain, filled in from reference TRBV18 and TRBJ1-1, reads NAGVMQNPRHLVRRRGQEARLRCSPMKGHSHVYWYRQLPEEGLKFMVYLQKENIIDESGMPKERFSAEFPKEGPSILRIQQVVRGDSAAYFCASSPAILGTEAFFGQGTRLTVV.

CDR3 in DNA: TGCGCCAGCAGCCACCGGGAGGGCCCCTACGAGCAGTACTTC. The encoded protein is CASSHREGPYEQYF. The chain combines TRBV4-1 with TRBJ2-7; 8 positions agree with TRBD2. After removal of 3 bases from V and 2 bases from J, the junction contained 3 bases not matched to a gene. Germline CDR1 MGHRA, CDR2 YSYEKL. This CDR3 has 14 residues.

The chain links TRBV7-2 to TRBJ2-7; possibly TRBD2 for D (6 bases). This CDR3 has 15 residues. V lost 4 bases and J 1 base, leaving 14 bases between the germline ends. Germline CDR1 reads SGHTA; CDR2 reads FQGNSA. The CDR3 DNA follows: TGTGCCAGCAGCTCTGTGTGGGCGGGATCCTACGAGCAGTACTTC. Amino acid sequence: CASSSVWAGSYEQYF.

This clone was counted between two and nine times. The genes are TRBV5-6 and TRBJ1-5; D not resolved. Deletions cut 0 bases from V and 0 bases from J, with 4 bases between. The CDR3 is made up of 14 amino acids. CDR1 SGHDT and CDR2 YYEEEE come from the germline V gene. The CDR3 here is CASSLVYSNQPQHF. The CDR3 region has the DNA TGTGCCAGCAGCTTGGTCTATAGCAATCAGCCCCAGCATTTT.

This clone has just a few counts. The rearrangement joins TRBV4-1 to TRBJ2-7; D remains unclear. Trimming took off 2 bases at V and 0 bases at J, with 11 bases between the two ends. This CDR3 contains 15 residues. Germline values: CDR1 MGHRA, CDR2 YSYEKL. The CDR3 bases are TGCGCCAGCAGCCAAACCGACTCGAGCTCCTACGAGCAGTACTTC. It is translated as CASSQTDSSSYEQYF.

The chain combines TRBV13 with TRBJ1-2; TRBD1 agrees at 7 bases. The length of the CDR3 is 13 residues. Unmatched junction bases numbered 0, after V lost 3 bases and J lost 2 bases. Germline CDR1 is PRHDT and CDR2 is FYEKMQ (reference sequence). CDR3 loop: CASSLTGNYGYTF. CDR3 DNA sequence: TGTGCCAGCAGCTTGACAGGGAACTATGGCTACACCTTC.

The gene calls are TRBV18 and TRBJ1-2, with TRBD1 matching 7 bases. CDR3 length: 16 residues. Germline V gene data show CDR1 as KGHSH and CDR2 as LQKENI. V lost 0 bases, J lost 2 bases, and 6 bases stayed unmatched. Written as DNA, the CDR3 is TGTGCCAGCTCACCACCCTCTTTGACAGGGAACTATGGCTACACCTTC. It yields the protein CASSPPSLTGNYGYTF.

This sequence joins TRBV7-6 and TRBJ1-5, with D unclear. From germline, CDR1 is SGHVS and CDR2 FNYEAQ. CDR3 size: 14 residues. V was cut by 1 base and J by 4 bases, with 8 bases left in between. In DNA form, the CDR3 reads TGTGCCAGCAGCTTAGGACACCTTAATCAGCCCCAGCATTTT. It encodes CASSLGHLNQPQHF.

The V and J genes are TRBV2 and TRBJ1-6, with D tentatively TRBD1 (6 bases). V lost 6 bases and J 6 bases, leaving 6 bases between the germline ends. The V gene's germline CDR1 is SNHLY and CDR2 FYNNEI. The CDR3 runs to 12 residues. CDR3 residues: CASRDSNSPLHF. The CDR3 coding sequence is TGTGCCAGCAGGGACAGTAATTCACCCCTCCACTTT.